This TCR beta chain was captured by sequencing in a study of cytomegalovirus exposure and HLA in healthy donors. Study observations and caveats: There were several of the most significant clusters that appeared linked to common viral pathogens in a later analysis. There were reportedly fewer N-insertions in an Asian-associated ancestry cluster than the approximately 700-donor mean, in a later analysis. Most TCR sequences were uncommon, yet certain public TCRs appeared in many donors.

Worth noting for this clone: Its antigen is unknown.

Both 60 Vbeta primers and 13 Jbeta primers went into the PCR. Measured with immunoSEQ multiplex PCR; TCRdb has only the in-frame clones, and not every one. The table has some 110,000 clones, roughly four fifths seen once. The sequence was collected from a man between 60 and 75 years old in good health and CMV-seronegative. Sample: PBMCs.

CDR3 amino acids: CASSFLSALVAPNTDTQYF. The CDR3 DNA follows: TGTGCCAGCAGCTTTTTGTCTGCGTTGGTCGCACCAAACACAGATACGCAGTATTTT. The rearrangement uses TRBV5-4 and TRBJ2-3; D not certain. CDR3 length: 19 residues. Trimming stripped 2 bases from V and 2 bases from J, with 24 bases between. Germline lookup yields CDR1 SGHNT and CDR2 YYREEE (reference sequence).